In its sample, the clone carrying this T cell receptor (beta chain) was seen once. An end of the junction differs from the germline gene, which may be a read error. These data belong to a study of read filtering for tumor transcriptome and immune sequencing. From 300 to 450 ng of RNA, a library with molecular barcoded alpha/delta and beta/gamma adaptors was made. TCRdb itself ran the reads through MiXCR, one entry per CDR3 protein. The table includes more than 55,000 distinct CDR3 sequences, 20% detected once. Germline loops: CDR1 SGHDN, CDR2 FVKESK. The CDR3 is made up of 14 amino acids. The clonotype was recovered from a donor at least 40 years old with multiple myeloma. The chain carries TRBV14 and TRBJ2-1; D not certain. The sequencing sample was made of a population of CD138-negative cells sorted from bone marrow. The CDR3 DNA is TGTGCCAGCAGTCCGCGGATACCTTACAATGAGCATTTCTTC. Translated: CASSPRIPYNEHFF. Full variable domain (remainder filled in from reference TRBV14 and TRBJ2-1): EAGVTQFPSHSVIEKGQTVTLRCDPISGHDNLYWYRRVMGKEIKFLLHFVKESKQDESGMPNNRFLAERTGGTYSTLKVQPAELEDSGVYFCASSPRIPYNEHFFGPGTRLTVL.